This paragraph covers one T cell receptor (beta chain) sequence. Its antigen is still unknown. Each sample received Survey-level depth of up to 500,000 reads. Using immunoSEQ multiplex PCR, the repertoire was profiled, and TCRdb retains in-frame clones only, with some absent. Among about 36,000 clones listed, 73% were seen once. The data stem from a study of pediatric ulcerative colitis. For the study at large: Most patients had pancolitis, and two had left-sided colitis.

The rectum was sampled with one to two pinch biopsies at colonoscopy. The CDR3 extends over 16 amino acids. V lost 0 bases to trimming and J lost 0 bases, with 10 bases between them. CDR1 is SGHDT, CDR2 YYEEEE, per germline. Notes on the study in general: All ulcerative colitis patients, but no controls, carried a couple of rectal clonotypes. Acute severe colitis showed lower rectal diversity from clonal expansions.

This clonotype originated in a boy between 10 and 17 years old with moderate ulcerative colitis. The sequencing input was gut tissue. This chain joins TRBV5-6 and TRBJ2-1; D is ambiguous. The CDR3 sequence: CASSLVALSSYNEQFF. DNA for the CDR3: TGTGCCAGCAGCTTGGTGGCGTTAAGCTCCTACAATGAGCAGTTCTTC.